Included here is one TCR beta chain sequence, with context. Its antigen remains undetermined. No per-base quality is available; no much larger clone lies one base away. The donors were healthy, HIV-negative adults who had no recently reported acute infections or vaccinations. Only Caucasian adults living in Nashville, Tennessee, USA were represented among the donors. CD4+ T cells were enriched through magnetic negative selection, after which naive cells were positively selected on CD45RA and the remaining negative fraction served as the memory subset. Blood was obtained by leukapheresis, after which PBMCs were separated by Ficoll-Histopaque density gradient centrifugation and cryopreserved in liquid nitrogen vapor phase. Purity and quantity of every magnetically sorted T cell population were checked by analytical flow cytometry. From each sorted fraction, genomic DNA was isolated and quantified by UV absorbance on a Nanodrop 2000c.

TCR CDR3 regions were amplified from genomic DNA by multiplex PCR using the deep immunoSEQ assay. Extracted genomic DNA from each cell subset was distributed evenly across all wells of several immunoSEQ 96-well plates, and each plate was treated as a replicate. For sorted subsets, approximately 200 ng of genomic DNA, equivalent to around 29,000 T cell genomes, went into each replicate PCR. The purified libraries were quantified using a Qubit 3.0 fluorometer, sized with a Bioanalyzer 2100, and then quantified again using the KAPA Library Quantification kit. Every immunoSEQ 96-well plate was sequenced on a dedicated single-read 150-cycle Illumina NextSeq 550 flow cell. The published analysis was carried out like this. Because the immunoSEQ output held only junctional sequences and lacked quality scores, the filtering could not match the filtering applied to full-length reads. Sequences were annotated with PyIR, a Python wrapper for IgBLAST v1.9, and V/J genes and CDR3 were assigned using IMGT germline references. Reads were filtered out if the reads had weak V/J assignments (E-value above 1e-6), no CDR3, stop codons, out-of-frame junctions, or ambiguous translated residues. V3J clonotypes were defined as sequences sharing the same inferred V gene, J gene, and CDR3 amino acid sequence. To compute the percentage overlap between repertoires, the number of shared unique clonotypes was divided by the size of the smaller repertoire. RTK rarefaction, the Chao1 estimator, and Recon v2.1 estimates of unobserved clonotypes were used to assess repertoire richness. For all TCRbeta clonotypes obtained by the gDNA method from several donors, generation probabilities were computed with OLGA. TCRdb obtained this table from immuneACCESS and retained in-frame rearrangements with V and J assigned. These tables miss some clones; where compared with another copy, unresolved V genes account for less than half of the shortfall, and the remainder is unexplained. For V, J and clone size, that table is used; D and trimming come from the DNA. Present in this sample are millions of clones, over 85% of which were seen just once. About 0.39% of the sample rests with the top ten.

This entry belongs to a study of shared clonotypes between healthy human individuals (TCRdb year 2020). Background on the whole study: Three men and a couple of women, aged 18 to 49 years, made up the cohort. The study deeply sequenced blood TCR repertoires of five healthy adults to estimate repertoire size and the extent of clonotype sharing between individuals. For each donor, CD4 naive and CD4 memory were each given three plates, CD8 naive was given two plates, and CD8 memory was given one plate. Leukapheresis yielded between about 0.94 and 10 billion PBMCs per donor. To increase sequencing depth and limit assay-specific biases, different laboratories used diverse techniques to prepare libraries and sequence TCR repertoires. General conclusions and limits of the study: Clonotypes shared by all four sorted-subset donors showed higher generation probabilities than non-shared clonotypes. Around 5.4% of naive CD4, more than 3% of naive CD8, roughly 2.4% of memory CD4, and 0.4% of memory CD8 clonotypes were shared across four donors. Rarefaction of sorted-subset datasets indicated incomplete sequencing despite the large sequencing depth. Because the study included a small number of donors, the genetic and exposure-history diversity represented was limited. Naive subsets generally had larger estimated clonotype richness than memory subsets did. Only blood was sampled, and tissue TCR repertoires likely differ from those in blood. Based on pairwise subsampling, the degree of clonotype sharing among donors was expected to be affected by sequencing depth.

The receptor comes from a man aged 18 to 30 in good health. Some clones in this sample may be carry-over from other donors' samples. The material sequenced was naive CD4+ T cells from PBMCs. Explained via the paper, the cell subset or site label denotes: CD45RA+ positively selected.

The bases are TGCAGCGTTGAAAAAGATTCGGGTGGCTACACCTTC. The encoded protein is CSVEKDSGGYTF. The sequence joins TRBV29-1 to TRBJ1-2; there is no confident call for the D gene. There are 12 amino acids in the CDR3, from cysteine to phenylalanine inclusive. Only CDR3 DNA is held: 36 bases, read in frame from base 1. V was cut back by 2 bases and J by 7 bases, leaving a gap of 11 bases between them. Based on the germline V gene, the CDR1 and CDR2 sequences are SQVTM and ANQGSEA. The full variable domain, completed from the reference TRBV29-1 and TRBJ1-2 proteins outside the CDR3, reads SAVISQKPSRDICQRGTSLTIQCQVDSQVTMMFWYRQQPGQSLTLIATANQGSEATYESGFVIDKFPISRPNLTFSTLTVSNMSPEDSSIYLCSVEKDSGGYTFGSGTRLTVV.